This passage covers 4 T cell receptor beta chains from one sample sequenced in a study of OX40 agonist ivuxolimab in advanced cancers. Clones were read by immunoSEQ multiplex PCR, and TCRdb kept only the in-frame ones, dropping some. The table records tens of thousands of clones, approximately 80% of them present only once. The sample here was CD4+ or CD8+ T cells sorted from blood, taken in a trial of the OX40 agonist ivuxolimab. Receptor source: an adult with an advanced solid tumor such as melanoma, head and neck, liver or kidney cancer.

The chain uses TRBV18 and TRBJ2-1, with 8 positions matching TRBD1. The ends lost 3 bases at V and 9 bases at J; junction bases unmatched: 13. CDR1 KGHSH and CDR2 LQKENI come from the germline V gene. There are 16 residues in the CDR3. The CDR3 DNA follows: TGTGCCAGCTCACCCGTTTTAGGACAGGGTCCAGCTGAGCAGTTCTTC. Protein: CASSPVLGQGPAEQFF.

DNA for the CDR3: TGTGCCAGCTCACTCCGACAGGGGGGAGATTATGGCTACACCTTC. Translation gives CASSLRQGGDYGYTF. This sequence joins TRBV18 and TRBJ1-2; 9 positions match TRBD1. The ends lost 4 bases at V and 5 bases at J; junction bases unmatched: 8. The CDR3 runs 15 residues. Germline-derived CDR1 and CDR2 are KGHSH and LQKENI.

The V and J genes are TRBV5-4 and TRBJ2-3; D gene unclear. Looked up from germline, CDR1 is SGHNT and CDR2 is YYREEE (reference sequence). The V end was cut by 3 bases, the J end by 5 bases, with 13 bases between. This CDR3 has 14 residues. The CDR3 is CASSSVGIQDTQYF. In DNA, the CDR3 is TGTGCCAGCAGCTCCGTGGGTATTCAAGATACGCAGTATTTT.

This chain's CDR3 is CAISDGASMNTEAFF. CDR3 DNA sequence: TGTGCCATCAGTGATGGGGCCTCCATGAACACTGAAGCTTTCTTT. V and J are TRBV10-3 and TRBJ1-1, with a tentative D call TRBD1 (5 bases). This CDR3 comprises 15 residues. Germline assignment: CDR1 ENHRY and CDR2 SYGVKD. V dropped 3 bases and J dropped 0 bases, with 11 bases sitting between them.